Each of the 30 T cell receptor beta chains below was sequenced from the same sample in a study of human T cells and chemical hapten exposure. Time point noted: pre-sensitization, week 0. Regarding treatment: therapeutic diphenylcyclopropenone sensitization with weekly scalp DPC. A single record per CDR3 protein comes from TCRdb applying MiXCR to the RACE reads. Of around 300,000 distinct CDR3 sequences listed, approximately 5% were seen once; the top ten hold 7% to 10%. Here the sequenced sample was whole blood, taken in connection with sensitization to the hapten diphenylcyclopropenone (DPC). Receptor source: a woman under 30 with alopecia areata. Some clones in this sample may be carry-over from other donors' samples.

V and J are TRBV7-9 and TRBJ2-3; D call uncertain. CDR3 length: 12 residues. From germline, CDR1 is SEHNR and CDR2 FQNEAQ (reference sequence). Trimming shortened V by 4 bases and J by 5 bases, and 7 bases separated the two germline ends. CDR3: CASSYDRDTQYF. CDR3 sequence (DNA): TGTGCCAGCAGCTACGATCGAGATACGCAGTATTTT. The full variable domain, in which reference TRBV7-9 and TRBJ2-3 provide the parts outside the CDR3, is DTGVSQNPRHKITKRGQNVTFRCDPISEHNRLYWYRQTLGQGPEFLTYFQNEAQLEKSRLLSDRFSAERPKGSFSTLEIQRTEQGDSAMYLCASSYDRDTQYFGPGTRLTVL.

The DNA for the CDR3 is TGTGCCAGCAGCCCCATAGTGGGGTGGGACACTGAAGCTTTCTTT. Translation gives CASSPIVGWDTEAFF. The V and J genes are TRBV7-9 and TRBJ1-1, with D hard to call. Germline V gene data show CDR1 as SEHNR and CDR2 as FQNEAQ (reference sequence). The CDR3 length is 15 residues. V lost 5 bases and J 3 bases, leaving 16 bases between the germline ends. The whole variable domain, remainder taken from reference TRBV7-9 and TRBJ1-1, is DTGVSQNPRHKITKRGQNVTFRCDPISEHNRLYWYRQTLGQGPEFLTYFQNEAQLEKSRLLSDRFSAERPKGSFSTLEIQRTEQGDSAMYLCASSPIVGWDTEAFFGQGTRLTVV.

This clonotype showed up many times. The genes are TRBV7-9 and TRBJ1-2, with unresolved D. V lost 5 bases to trimming and J lost 6 bases, with 16 bases between them. The CDR3 extends over 14 amino acids. In germline, CDR1 is SEHNR, CDR2 FQNEAQ (reference sequence). This chain's CDR3 is CASSPGGEFDGYTF. CDR3 coding DNA: TGTGCCAGCAGCCCAGGTGGGGAATTCGATGGCTACACCTTC. The full variable domain, in which reference TRBV7-9 and TRBJ1-2 provide the parts outside the CDR3, is DTGVSQNPRHKITKRGQNVTFRCDPISEHNRLYWYRQTLGQGPEFLTYFQNEAQLEKSRLLSDRFSAERPKGSFSTLEIQRTEQGDSAMYLCASSPGGEFDGYTFGSGTRLTVV.

This clonotype was counted a few times. J is TRBJ2-4 and V is TRBV29-1; D remains ambiguous. The germline gives CDR1 SQVTM, CDR2 ANQGSEA. The CDR3 runs 13 residues. V dropped 6 bases and J dropped 5 bases, with 14 bases sitting between them. The CDR3 sequence: CSVFSVPQNIQYF. Written as DNA, the CDR3 is TGCAGCGTGTTCTCAGTGCCACAAAACATTCAGTACTTC.

There are a few counts of this clonotype. The chain recombines TRBV28 with TRBJ1-2, with TRBD1 matching over 7 bases. CDR1 is MDHEN and CDR2 is SYDVKM in the germline V gene. This CDR3 has 16 amino acids. The V and J ends lost 6 bases and 5 bases, in that order; junction bases with no gene match: 15. CDR3 coding DNA: TGTGCCAGCAGACACCCACATGGGACAGTTCCTTATGGCTACACCTTC. As protein: CASRHPHGTVPYGYTF.

This clonotype was detected only a few times. The CDR3 is CASSLPGQGESPLHF. CDR3 DNA: TGTGCCAGCAGCTTACCGGGACAGGGAGAATCACCCCTCCACTTT. The rearrangement uses TRBV7-9 and TRBJ1-6; TRBD1 agrees at 9 bases. There are 15 residues in the CDR3. CDR1 is SEHNR, CDR2 FQNEAQ, per germline (reference sequence). Trimming removed 2 bases from V and 10 bases from J; junction bases left unmatched: 6.

This clonotype has only a few counts. J is TRBJ1-5 and V is TRBV5-1; unclear D gene. The CDR3 covers 16 residues. V lost 5 bases to trimming and J lost 7 bases, with 22 bases between them. Germline V CDR1 and CDR2: SGHRS, YFSETQ. In nucleotides, the CDR3 is TGCGCCAGCAGTGTCCTACCGTCGGACGGCGTCCAGCCCCAGCATTTT. It encodes CASSVLPSDGVQPQHF.

This clonotype turned up a few times. This sequence joins TRBV7-9 and TRBJ1-1; D gene ambiguous. The CDR3 is 14 residues long. CDR1 and CDR2 (germline): SEHNR, FQNEAQ (reference sequence). V shed 7 bases and J shed 3 bases, with 15 bases lying between them. CDR3 amino acids: CASTPGSDDTEAFF. The CDR3 bases are TGTGCCAGCACCCCTGGGAGCGATGACACTGAAGCTTTCTTT.

This clonotype appeared many times. The chain links TRBV7-2 to TRBJ2-3; 8 positions match TRBD2. CDR1 and CDR2 from the germline V gene are SGHTA and FQGNSA. This CDR3 has 14 residues. Unmatched junction bases numbered 3, after V lost 4 bases and J lost 3 bases. The CDR3 reads CASSSGLETDTQYF. The CDR3 DNA sequence: TGTGCCAGCAGCTCGGGACTAGAGACAGATACGCAGTATTTT.

This clonotype turned up a few times. The J gene is TRBJ1-5, the V gene TRBV4-1; tentatively, D is TRBD1 (5 bases). Germline lookup yields CDR1 MGHRA and CDR2 YSYEKL. The CDR3 is 18 residues long. Trimming took off 2 bases at V and 7 bases at J, with 24 bases between the two ends. CDR3 DNA: TGCGCCAGCAGCCAACAAGCGGCAGGTTGGGGGGACTCCCAGCCCCAGCATTTT. Its protein is CASSQQAAGWGDSQPQHF.

The sample holds many counts of this clonotype. CDR3 in DNA: TGTGCCAGCAGTCGACAGGGCAATGAGCAGTTCTTC. It yields the protein CASSRQGNEQFF. The chain uses TRBV2 and TRBJ2-1; TRBD1 agrees at 7 bases. Germline V lookup: CDR1 SNHLY, CDR2 FYNNEI. V shed 5 bases, J shed 6 bases, and the junction held 1 base outside the gene matches. The CDR3 has 12 residues. Variable domain in full (rest from reference TRBV2 and TRBJ2-1): EPEVTQTPSHQVTQMGQEVILRCVPISNHLYFYWYRQILGQKVEFLVSFYNNEISEKSEIFDDQFSVERPDGSNFTLKIRSTKLEDSAMYFCASSRQGNEQFFGPGTRLTVL.

This clonotype was seen a handful of times. This chain links TRBV18 with TRBJ2-7; D unclear. The CDR3 is made up of 16 amino acids. Looked up from germline, CDR1 is KGHSH and CDR2 is LQKENI. Trimming shortened V by 3 bases and J by 2 bases, and 17 bases separated the two germline ends. The CDR3 sequence is CASSPMDPGSTYEQYF. The CDR3 DNA follows: TGTGCCAGCTCACCCATGGACCCCGGCTCCACCTACGAGCAGTACTTC. Using reference TRBV18 and TRBJ2-7 for the parts outside the CDR3, the full variable domain is NAGVMQNPRHLVRRRGQEARLRCSPMKGHSHVYWYRQLPEEGLKFMVYLQKENIIDESGMPKERFSAEFPKEGPSILRIQQVVRGDSAAYFCASSPMDPGSTYEQYFGPGTRLTVT.

V and J are TRBV11-2 and TRBJ2-3; 12 bases align to TRBD2. J gave up 4 bases and V 3 bases, and 5 bases lay outside the gene matches. The CDR3 is 16 residues long. Germline V gene sequence: CDR1 SGHAT, CDR2 FQNNGV. The CDR3 sequence: CASSLTSGGQADTQYF. The CDR3 bases are TGTGCCAGCAGCTTGACTAGCGGGGGCCAGGCAGATACGCAGTATTTT.

This chain uses TRBV18 with TRBJ1-1; TRBD1 matches at 9 bases. The CDR3 is made up of 14 amino acids. Germline CDR1 KGHSH, CDR2 LQKENI. J gave up 6 bases and V 8 bases, and 10 bases lay outside the gene matches. The DNA for the CDR3 is TGTGCCAGCACGGATCGGGACAGGGTCCCTGAAGCTTTCTTT. Its translation is CASTDRDRVPEAFF.

V gene TRBV10-3 combines with J gene TRBJ2-1, with TRBD1 matching 9 bases. Germline trimming cut 6 bases from V and 8 bases from J; bases unmatched to any gene: 14. Per the germline V gene, CDR1 is ENHRY and CDR2 is SYGVKD. The CDR3 contains 16 residues. CDR3 protein: CAIRTRDREVGDEQFF. CDR3 sequence (DNA): TGTGCCATCAGGACCCGGGACAGGGAGGTTGGGGATGAGCAGTTCTTC.

The chain joins TRBV20-1 to TRBJ1-5; D remains ambiguous. The germline gives CDR1 DFQATT, CDR2 SNEGSKA (reference sequence). The CDR3 extends over 10 amino acids. Trimming took 7 bases from V and 4 from J, leaving 5 bases between them. The CDR3 loop reads CSVGNQPQHF. CDR3 DNA sequence: TGCAGTGTAGGGAATCAGCCCCAGCATTTT.

This clonotype was seen only a few times. J is TRBJ2-7 and V is TRBV4-3; TRBD2 aligns across 8 bases. The germline V gene has CDR1 LGHNA and CDR2 YSLEER. The CDR3 is made up of 15 amino acids. Trimming took 4 bases from V and 4 from J; bases not matched to a gene: 9. CDR3 loop: CASSPRAGGMYEQYF. The DNA of the CDR3 is TGCGCCAGCAGCCCCAGGGCGGGGGGCATGTACGAGCAGTACTTC.

The rearrangement uses TRBV3-1 and TRBJ1-1; no definite D call. V dropped 0 bases and J dropped 3 bases, with 8 bases sitting between them. Germline CDR1 LGHDT, CDR2 YNNKEL (reference sequence). There are 14 residues in the CDR3. CDR3 sequence: CASSQEGGYTEAFF. As DNA, the CDR3 is TGTGCCAGCAGCCAAGAAGGAGGCTACACTGAAGCTTTCTTT.

This clonotype was observed at least ten times. In DNA form, the CDR3 reads TGTGCCAGCAGTAAGGCGGCAGGGGAAACAGATACGCAGTATTTT. Amino acids: CASSKAAGETDTQYF. This chain connects TRBV6-2 or TRBV6-3 to TRBJ2-3; D perhaps matches TRBD1 (6 bases). This CDR3 has 15 residues. V was clipped by 5 bases and J by 3 bases, with 15 bases between them. CDR1 and CDR2 from the germline V gene are MNHEY and SVGEGT.

This clonotype was recorded at least ten times. V usage is TRBV9 and J usage is TRBJ1-6; no definite D call. Germline CDR1 reads SGDLS; CDR2 reads YYNGEE. This CDR3 has 14 residues. Deletions cut 0 bases from V and 3 bases from J, with 4 bases between. The CDR3 DNA reads TGTGCCAGCAGCGTAGGCAGCTATAATTCACCCCTCCACTTT. Its translation is CASSVGSYNSPLHF.

In its sample, this clonotype was seen many times. The chain uses TRBV7-2 and TRBJ2-4; 7 bases are shared with TRBD2. Germline CDR1 is SGHTA and CDR2 is FQGNSA. V shed 6 bases, J shed 3 bases, and the junction held 8 bases outside the gene matches. This CDR3 is 15 amino acids long. The CDR3 reads CASSSLRGYKNIQYF. The CDR3 bases are TGTGCCAGCAGTTCCCTGCGGGGGTACAAAAACATTCAGTACTTC.

This clonotype was counted between two and nine times. The rearrangement links TRBV6-6 to TRBJ1-1; D not resolved. The V gene lost 7 bases and the J gene lost 0 bases, with 15 bases spanning the gap. CDR3 length: 15 residues. The V gene's germline CDR1 is MNHNY and CDR2 SVGAGI (reference sequence). CDR3 amino acids: CASTIPEKMNTEAFF. The DNA for the CDR3 is TGTGCCAGCACCATACCGGAGAAAATGAACACTGAAGCTTTCTTT.

This clonotype was detected a few times. The rearrangement links TRBV5-1 to TRBJ2-1; D might be TRBD2 (6 bases). V was pared by 4 bases and J by 6 bases, with 17 bases between. Germline CDR1 reads SGHRS; CDR2 reads YFSETQ. The CDR3 is 15 residues long. The DNA of the CDR3 is TGCGCCAGCAGCCCGGGGACTGCCTTCGTCAATGAGCAGTTCTTC. This translates into CASSPGTAFVNEQFF.

This clonotype has a count of ten or more. This rearrangement joins TRBV2 to TRBJ2-7, with D unclear. The germline CDR1 and CDR2 sequences are SNHLY and FYNNEI. CDR3 length: 12 residues. Trimming took 5 bases from V and 3 from J, leaving 8 bases between them. The CDR3 bases are TGTGCCAGCAGTTCAGGAGACTACGAGCAGTACTTC. It translates to CASSSGDYEQYF. The full variable domain, rest sourced from reference TRBV2 and TRBJ2-7, is EPEVTQTPSHQVTQMGQEVILRCVPISNHLYFYWYRQILGQKVEFLVSFYNNEISEKSEIFDDQFSVERPDGSNFTLKIRSTKLEDSAMYFCASSSGDYEQYFGPGTRLTVT.

The chain joins TRBV2 to TRBJ2-5, with D possibly being TRBD2 (6 bases). Trimming pared 8 bases from V and 2 bases from J, leaving 27 bases between. This CDR3 region has 18 residues. Germline loops: CDR1 SNHLY, CDR2 FYNNEI. The CDR3 loop reads CASSSVGPTNYGQETQYF. CDR3 nucleotides: TGTGCCAGCTCTAGCGTTGGTCCAACCAATTATGGACAAGAGACCCAGTACTTC.

This clonotype was counted a few times. The rearrangement joins TRBV12-3 or TRBV12-4 to TRBJ2-7; 8 bases are a match to TRBD2. The CDR3 has 13 residues. Trimming cost V 6 bases and J 3 bases; bases outside gene matches: 4. CDR3 protein: CASSLRGGYEQYF. The CDR3, as DNA: TGTGCCAGCAGCCTCCGGGGGGGCTACGAGCAGTACTTC.

This clonotype has ten or more counts. V is TRBV6-5 and J is TRBJ2-7; unclear D gene. The germline V gene encodes CDR1 MNHEY and CDR2 SVGAGI. Trimming removed 0 bases at V and 0 bases at J, with 9 bases between. This CDR3 contains 15 residues. CDR3 bases: TGTGCCAGCAGTTACTCGGCCCTGAGCTCCTACGAGCAGTACTTC. Amino acids: CASSYSALSSYEQYF.

In this sample, this clonotype turned up many times. CDR3 sequence (DNA): TGTGCCAGCAGCTCAGGGGTTATAGGGGCCAACGTCCTGACTTTC. Protein: CASSSGVIGANVLTF. This chain joins TRBV28 and TRBJ2-6; tentatively, D is TRBD1 (6 bases). This CDR3 is 15 amino acids long. The germline V and J ends were trimmed by 6 bases and 4 bases, with 13 bases remaining between them. Germline CDR1 and CDR2: MDHEN and SYDVKM. The whole variable domain, remainder taken from reference TRBV28 and TRBJ2-6, is DVKVTQSSRYLVKRTGEKVFLECVQDMDHENMFWYRQDPGLGLRLIYFSYDVKMKEKGDIPEGYSVSREKKERFSLILESASTNQTSMYLCASSSGVIGANVLTFGAGSRLTVL.

Many counts were recorded for this clonotype. The chain recombines TRBV29-1 with TRBJ2-3; weak D call: TRBD2 (5 bases). The CDR3 length is 16 residues. The V and J ends lost 0 bases and 0 bases respectively, with 13 bases between them. Germline CDR1 SQVTM, CDR2 ANQGSEA. Here the CDR3 reads CSVEDLSSGSTDTQYF. The CDR3 region has the DNA TGCAGCGTTGAAGATCTATCAAGCGGAAGCACAGATACGCAGTATTTT.

The J gene is TRBJ1-1, the V gene TRBV4-1; D unresolved. Germline V gene data show CDR1 as MGHRA and CDR2 as YSYEKL. V was trimmed by 3 bases and J by 7 bases, leaving 15 bases between them. The CDR3 contains 14 residues. This CDR3 reads CASSHKGTRSEAFF. Written as DNA, the CDR3 is TGCGCCAGCAGCCACAAGGGAACCAGGAGTGAAGCTTTCTTT.